This is a list of T cell receptor beta chains from one sample in a study of blood T cell repertoires in COVID-19. Clones were read by immunoSEQ multiplex PCR, and TCRdb kept only the in-frame ones, dropping some. The data contain roughly 140,000 clones, around 83% of them singletons. The sequencing sample was made of peripheral blood. These receptors were obtained from a woman aged 45-60 years in a cohort sampled during active or convalescent COVID-19. Each CDR3 is given with its conserved first and last residue. A D gene is named only where the DNA matches it firmly. Clone size appears in some rows only: once, few, many, or a class for an expanded clone.

V gene	D gene	J gene	clone size	CDR3 protein	CDR3 DNA
TRBV2	TRBD2	TRBJ2-1	few	CASNPTSGGYNEQFF	TGTGCCAGCAATCCAACTAGCGGGGGTTACAATGAGCAGTTCTTC
TRBV30	NA	TRBJ2-1	few	CAWSVDLVGEQFF	TGTGCCTGGAGTGTCGACTTAGTTGGGGAGCAGTTCTTC
TRBV19	NA	TRBJ1-4	NA	CASSMGSPTNEKLFF	TGTGCCAGTAGTATGGGGAGTCCAACTAATGAAAAACTGTTTTTT
TRBV30	TRBD2	TRBJ2-7	NA	CAWSGTGGPVYRKYEQYF	TGTGCCTGGAGTGGGACGGGGGGGCCAGTTTATCGTAAGTACGAGCAGTACTTC
TRBV19	TRBD1	TRBJ1-1	NA	CASSITGGGTEAFF	TGTGCCAGTAGTATCACAGGGGGTGGGACTGAAGCTTTCTTT
TRBV6-5	TRBD1	TRBJ2-5	NA	CASRQGLIETQYF	TGTGCCAGCCGACAGGGGTTGATAGAGACCCAGTACTTC
TRBV27	TRBD1	TRBJ1-5	NA	CASGNRGQPQHF	TGTGCCAGCGGGAACAGGGGTCAGCCCCAGCATTTT
TRBV4-1	NA	TRBJ2-7	NA	CASSQDLRDGWYEQYF	TGCGCCAGCAGCCAAGATTTGAGGGATGGTTGGTACGAGCAGTACTTC
TRBV2	TRBD1	TRBJ1-2	NA	CASGTTGGSGYTF	TGTGCCAGCGGGACTACAGGGGGGTCTGGCTACACCTTC
TRBV5-6	TRBD2	TRBJ2-1	many	CASSRGLAHEQFF	TGTGCCAGCAGCCGAGGACTAGCGCATGAGCAGTTCTTC
TRBV7-9	TRBD1	TRBJ1-6	once	CASSTGTDDNSPLHF	TGTGCCAGCAGCACCGGGACAGACGATAATTCACCCCTCCACTTT
TRBV6-1	TRBD1	TRBJ1-5	NA	CASSETGLGNQPQHF	TGTGCCAGCAGTGAGACAGGGTTGGGCAATCAGCCCCAGCATTTT
TRBV5-8	NA	TRBJ1-1	NA	CASADISLDEAFF	TGTGCCAGCGCCGATATTAGCCTGGATGAAGCTTTCTTT
TRBV7-8	TRBD1	TRBJ1-1	NA	CASSLVGRGTNTEAFF	TGTGCCAGCAGCCTAGTGGGCAGGGGGACGAACACTGAAGCTTTCTTT
TRBV6-5	TRBD2	TRBJ2-5	NA	CASSSSRGGWETQYF	TGTGCCAGCAGCTCTTCGCGGGGGGGCTGGGAGACCCAGTACTTC
TRBV5-4	TRBD1	TRBJ1-2	NA	CASSFPGTGYGYTF	TGTGCCAGCAGCTTCCCCGGGACAGGGTACGGCTACACCTTC
TRBV7-9	NA	TRBJ2-3	NA	CASSLDLSDTQYF	TGTGCCAGCAGCTTAGATCTCTCCGATACGCAGTATTTT
TRBV11-2	TRBD1	TRBJ1-6	NA	CASSVLTGGATSYNSPLHF	TGTGCCAGCAGCGTCCTTACAGGGGGCGCGACGTCCTATAATTCACCCCTCCACTTT
TRBV6-1	NA	TRBJ1-4	NA	CASSETDRRTEKLFF	TGTGCCAGCAGTGAAACCGACAGGAGGACTGAAAAACTGTTTTTT
TRBV5-1	TRBD1	TRBJ1-3	NA	CASSLGQGLSGNTIYF	TGCGCCAGCAGCCTAGGACAGGGGCTAAGCGGAAACACCATATATTTT
TRBV24-1	TRBD1	TRBJ1-1	NA	CATSRDSTNTEAFF	TGTGCCACCAGTCGGGACAGCACGAACACTGAAGCTTTCTTT
TRBV3-1/TRBV3-2	TRBD2	TRBJ2-7	many	CASRGLASRQYF	TGTGCCAGCAGAGGACTAGCGTCTCGGCAGTACTTC
TRBV5-6	TRBD1	TRBJ1-3	NA	CASSLDRVAGNTIYF	TGTGCCAGCAGCCTAGACAGGGTGGCTGGAAACACCATATATTTT
TRBV24-1	TRBD1	TRBJ2-7	NA	CATSDAGQGGEQYF	TGTGCCACCAGTGATGCCGGACAGGGGGGCGAGCAGTACTTC
TRBV19	NA	TRBJ1-5	NA	CASSMGRAGNQPQHF	TGTGCCAGTAGTATGGGCAGGGCCGGCAATCAGCCCCAGCATTTT
TRBV12-5	TRBD1	TRBJ2-7	NA	CASGLGQGKRYF	TGTGCTAGTGGTTTGGGACAGGGAAAGAGGTACTTC
TRBV9	NA	TRBJ1-3	NA	CASSVGPSGNTIYF	TGTGCCAGCAGCGTAGGGCCCTCTGGAAACACCATATATTTT
TRBV6-6	NA	TRBJ2-7	NA	CASSYGQTAYEQYF	TGTGCCAGCAGTTACGGGCAGACCGCTTACGAGCAGTACTTC
TRBV19	NA	TRBJ1-1	NA	CASRRGRENTEAFF	TGTGCCAGTAGGCGGGGACGGGAGAACACTGAAGCTTTCTTT
TRBV4-3	NA	TRBJ2-7	NA	CASSQDGGLPYEQYF	TGCGCCAGCAGCCAAGATGGGGGGTTGCCCTACGAGCAGTACTTC
TRBV2	TRBD1	TRBJ1-6	NA	CASSAPGQFSSPLHF	TGTGCCAGCAGTGCCCCGGGACAGTTTAGTTCACCCCTCCACTTT
TRBV4-1	NA	TRBJ1-3	NA	CASSQFPGGSGNTIYF	TGCGCCAGCAGCCAATTCCCCGGAGGCTCTGGAAACACCATATATTTT
TRBV13	TRBD1	TRBJ2-5	NA	CASSFRRTGDPETQYF	TGTGCCAGCAGCTTTCGTAGGACAGGAGATCCAGAGACCCAGTACTTC
TRBV9	TRBD2	TRBJ2-1	NA	CASSPNLLSGGADEQFF	TGTGCCAGCAGCCCGAACCTCCTGAGCGGGGGGGCGGATGAGCAGTTCTTC
TRBV5-1	TRBD1	TRBJ1-1	NA	CASSSTGVGGGPEAFF	TGCGCCAGCAGCTCGACAGGGGTGGGAGGAGGTCCTGAAGCTTTCTTT
TRBV6-7	TRBD2	TRBJ2-3	NA	CASSYVTGGNTDTQYF	TGTGCCAGCAGTTACGTTACGGGGGGGAACACAGATACGCAGTATTTT
TRBV9	TRBD1	TRBJ1-4	NA	CASSVAGGTNEKLFF	TGTGCCAGCAGCGTTGCAGGGGGAACTAATGAAAAACTGTTTTTT
TRBV7-9	TRBD1	TRBJ2-7	NA	CASSLEMDRSPYEQYF	TGTGCCAGCAGCTTAGAAATGGACAGGAGTCCCTACGAGCAGTACTTC
TRBV11-2	TRBD2	TRBJ2-3	NA	CASSLRSGVTDTQYF	TGTGCCAGCAGCTTACGCAGCGGGGTCACAGATACGCAGTATTTT
TRBV5-1	TRBD2	TRBJ2-7	NA	CASSLSLAGDAYEQYF	TGCGCCAGCAGCTTAAGTCTAGCGGGAGATGCCTACGAGCAGTACTTC
TRBV5-6	TRBD1	TRBJ2-3	NA	CATTGGTDTQYF	TGTGCCACCACAGGGGGCACAGATACGCAGTATTTT
TRBV2	NA	TRBJ2-7	NA	CASSGSGLYEQYF	TGTGCCAGCAGTGGGTCGGGACTCTACGAGCAGTACTTC
TRBV11-2	TRBD1	TRBJ1-4	once	CASSPGQGFEKLFF	TGTGCCAGCAGCCCGGGACAGGGGTTCGAAAAACTGTTTTTT
TRBV4-3	NA	TRBJ1-2	NA	CASSQARVLNYGYTF	TGCGCCAGCAGCCAAGCCAGGGTTTTAAACTATGGCTACACCTTC
TRBV6-4	NA	TRBJ2-3	NA	CASSDSGSPDTQYF	TGTGCCAGCAGTGACTCTGGTAGTCCCGATACGCAGTATTTT
TRBV6-5	NA	TRBJ2-5	NA	CASSYRNRDPLLQYF	TGTGCCAGCAGTTACCGGAACAGGGATCCTTTATTACAGTACTTC
TRBV7-2	NA	TRBJ1-2	NA	CASSSAGRVYGYTF	TGTGCCAGCAGCTCCGCCGGCAGGGTTTATGGCTACACCTTC
TRBV5-1	NA	TRBJ1-1	NA	CASSRNRQHEAFF	TGCGCCAGCAGCAGAAATAGACAGCATGAAGCTTTCTTT
TRBV19	TRBD1	TRBJ1-1	NA	CASSRTGALSEAFF	TGTGCCAGTAGTAGGACAGGCGCTTTGTCTGAAGCTTTCTTT
TRBV19	NA	TRBJ1-4	NA	CASSITGGSEKLFF	TGTGCCAGTAGTATTACGGGCGGGTCCGAAAAACTGTTTTTT
TRBV5-6	TRBD2	TRBJ2-3	NA	CASSYMGLGSTDTQYF	TGTGCCAGCAGCTACATGGGACTAGGAAGCACAGATACGCAGTATTTT
TRBV2	NA	TRBJ1-4	once	CASITGSANEKLFF	TGTGCCAGCATCACAGGGTCGGCTAATGAAAAACTGTTTTTT
TRBV5-1	TRBD2	TRBJ2-1	NA	CASSRPTGGGSSYNEQFF	TGCGCCAGCAGCCGACCAACCGGCGGGGGAAGCTCCTACAATGAGCAGTTCTTC
TRBV18	NA	TRBJ1-1	NA	CASSPRVSEAFF	TGTGCCAGCTCACCCAGGGTATCTGAAGCTTTCTTT